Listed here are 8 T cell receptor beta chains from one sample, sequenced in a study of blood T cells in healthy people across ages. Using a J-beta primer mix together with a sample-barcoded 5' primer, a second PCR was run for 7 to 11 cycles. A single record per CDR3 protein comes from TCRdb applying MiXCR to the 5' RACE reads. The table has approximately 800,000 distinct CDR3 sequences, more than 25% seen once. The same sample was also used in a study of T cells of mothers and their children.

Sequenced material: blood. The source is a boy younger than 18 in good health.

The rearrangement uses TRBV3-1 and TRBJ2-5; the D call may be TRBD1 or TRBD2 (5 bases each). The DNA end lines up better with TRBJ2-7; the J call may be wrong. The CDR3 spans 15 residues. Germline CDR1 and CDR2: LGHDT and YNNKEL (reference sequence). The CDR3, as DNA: TGTGCCAGCAGCCAACCAGGGACGGTAATCTACGAGCAGTACTTC. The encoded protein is CASSQPGTVIYEQYF.

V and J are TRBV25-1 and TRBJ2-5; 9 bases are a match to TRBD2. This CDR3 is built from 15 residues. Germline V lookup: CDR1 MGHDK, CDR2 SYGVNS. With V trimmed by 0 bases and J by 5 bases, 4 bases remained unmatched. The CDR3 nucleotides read TGTGCCAGCAGTGAATATGGCGGACTAGCGGAGACCCAGTACTTC. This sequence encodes CASSEYGGLAETQYF.

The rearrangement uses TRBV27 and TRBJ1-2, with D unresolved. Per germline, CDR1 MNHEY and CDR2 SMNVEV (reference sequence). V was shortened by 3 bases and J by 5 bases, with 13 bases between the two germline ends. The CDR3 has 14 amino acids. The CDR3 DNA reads TGTGCCAGCAGTTTGAGGGAAGGGCTTTATGGCTACACCTTC. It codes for CASSLREGLYGYTF.

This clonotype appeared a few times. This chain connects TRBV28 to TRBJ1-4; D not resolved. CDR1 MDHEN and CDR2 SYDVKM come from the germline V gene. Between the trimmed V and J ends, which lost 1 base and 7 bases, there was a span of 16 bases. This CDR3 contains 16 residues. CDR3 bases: TGTGCCAGCAGTTTATTAGCCCCCGAGGGTAGTGAAAAACTGTTTTTT. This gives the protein CASSLLAPEGSEKLFF.

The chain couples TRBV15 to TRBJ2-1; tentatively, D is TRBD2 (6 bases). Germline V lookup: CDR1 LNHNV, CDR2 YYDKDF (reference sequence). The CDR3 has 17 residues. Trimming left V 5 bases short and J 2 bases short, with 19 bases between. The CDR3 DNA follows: TGTGCCACCAGCGGATTGACCCAGTCGGGGGCCTACAATGAGCAGTTCTTC. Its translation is CATSGLTQSGAYNEQFF.

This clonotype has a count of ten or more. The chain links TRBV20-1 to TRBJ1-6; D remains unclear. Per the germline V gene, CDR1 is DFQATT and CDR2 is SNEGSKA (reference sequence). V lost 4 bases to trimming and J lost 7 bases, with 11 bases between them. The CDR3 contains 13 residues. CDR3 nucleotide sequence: TGCAGTGCTAACCCCCAAGGGAATTCACCCCTCCACTTT. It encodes CSANPQGNSPLHF.

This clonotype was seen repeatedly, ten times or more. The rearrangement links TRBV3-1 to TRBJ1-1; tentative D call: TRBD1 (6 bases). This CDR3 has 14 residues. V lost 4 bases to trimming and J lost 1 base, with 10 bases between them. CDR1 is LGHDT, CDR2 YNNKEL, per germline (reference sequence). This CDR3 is CASSPGTPNTEAFF. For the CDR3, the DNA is TGTGCCAGCAGCCCTGGGACACCGAACACTGAAGCTTTCTTT.

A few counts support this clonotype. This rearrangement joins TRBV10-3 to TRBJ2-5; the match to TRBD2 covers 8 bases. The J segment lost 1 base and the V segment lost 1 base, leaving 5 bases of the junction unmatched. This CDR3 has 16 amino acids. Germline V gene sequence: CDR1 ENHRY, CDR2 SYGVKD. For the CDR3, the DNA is TGTGCCATCAGTGAGTTGGCGGGGGGACCCCAAGAGACCCAGTACTTC. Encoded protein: CAISELAGGPQETQYF.